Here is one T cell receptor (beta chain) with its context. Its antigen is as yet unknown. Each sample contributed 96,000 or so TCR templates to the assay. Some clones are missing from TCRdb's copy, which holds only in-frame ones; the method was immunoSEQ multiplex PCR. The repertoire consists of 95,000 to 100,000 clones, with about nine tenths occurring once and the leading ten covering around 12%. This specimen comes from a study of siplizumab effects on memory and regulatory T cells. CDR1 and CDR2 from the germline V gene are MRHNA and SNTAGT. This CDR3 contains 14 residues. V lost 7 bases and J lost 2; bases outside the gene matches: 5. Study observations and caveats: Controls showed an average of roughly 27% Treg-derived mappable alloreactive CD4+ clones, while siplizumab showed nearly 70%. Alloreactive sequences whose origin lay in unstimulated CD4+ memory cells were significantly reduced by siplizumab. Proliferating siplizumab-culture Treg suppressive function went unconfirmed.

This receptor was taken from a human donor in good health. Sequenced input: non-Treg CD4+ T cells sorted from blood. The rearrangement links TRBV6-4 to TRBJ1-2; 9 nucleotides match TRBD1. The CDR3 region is CASTPGQGNYGYTF. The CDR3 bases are TGTGCCAGCACCCCGGGACAGGGCAACTATGGCTACACCTTC.